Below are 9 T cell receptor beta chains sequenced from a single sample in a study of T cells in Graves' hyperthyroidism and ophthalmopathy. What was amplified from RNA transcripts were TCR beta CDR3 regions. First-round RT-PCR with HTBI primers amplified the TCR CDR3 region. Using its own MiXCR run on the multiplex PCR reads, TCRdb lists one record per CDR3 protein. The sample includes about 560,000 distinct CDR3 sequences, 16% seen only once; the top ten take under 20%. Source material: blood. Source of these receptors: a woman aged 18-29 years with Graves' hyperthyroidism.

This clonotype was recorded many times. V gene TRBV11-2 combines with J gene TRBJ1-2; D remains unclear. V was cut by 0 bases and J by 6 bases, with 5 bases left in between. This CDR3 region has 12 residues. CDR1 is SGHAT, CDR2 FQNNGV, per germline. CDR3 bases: TGTGCCAGCAGCTTAGAACTCGATGGCTACACCTTC. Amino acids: CASSLELDGYTF.

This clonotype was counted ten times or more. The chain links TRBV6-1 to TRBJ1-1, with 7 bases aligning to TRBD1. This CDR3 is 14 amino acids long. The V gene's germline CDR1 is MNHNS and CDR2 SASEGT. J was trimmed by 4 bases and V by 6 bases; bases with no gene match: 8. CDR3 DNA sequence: TGTGCCAGCAGCTCTACAGGGGTGAGCACTGAAGCTTTCTTT. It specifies CASSSTGVSTEAFF.

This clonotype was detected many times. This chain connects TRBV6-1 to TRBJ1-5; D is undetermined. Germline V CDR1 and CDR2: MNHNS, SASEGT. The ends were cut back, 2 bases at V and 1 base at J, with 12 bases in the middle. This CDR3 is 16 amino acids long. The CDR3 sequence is CASSERLGFSNQPQHF. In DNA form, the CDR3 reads TGTGCCAGCAGTGAAAGGTTGGGGTTCAGCAATCAGCCCCAGCATTTT.

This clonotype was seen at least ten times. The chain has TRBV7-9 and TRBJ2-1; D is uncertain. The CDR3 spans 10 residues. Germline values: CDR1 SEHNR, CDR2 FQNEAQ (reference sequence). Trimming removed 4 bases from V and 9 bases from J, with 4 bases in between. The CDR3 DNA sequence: TGTGCCAGCAGCTCCGGTGAGCAGTTCTTC. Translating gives CASSSGEQFF.

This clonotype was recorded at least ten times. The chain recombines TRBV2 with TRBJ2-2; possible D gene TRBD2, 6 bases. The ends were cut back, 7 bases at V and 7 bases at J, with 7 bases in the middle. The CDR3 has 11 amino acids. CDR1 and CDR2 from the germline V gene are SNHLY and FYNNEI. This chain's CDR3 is CASKEGGELFF. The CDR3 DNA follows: TGTGCCAGCAAGGAGGGCGGGGAGCTGTTTTTT.

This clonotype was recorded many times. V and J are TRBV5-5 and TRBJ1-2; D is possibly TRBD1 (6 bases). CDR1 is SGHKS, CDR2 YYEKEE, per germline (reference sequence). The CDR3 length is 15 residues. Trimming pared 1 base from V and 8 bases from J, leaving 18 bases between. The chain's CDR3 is CASSLSDGGPRGYTF. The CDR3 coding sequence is TGTGCCAGCAGCTTGTCGGACGGGGGGCCACGCGGCTACACCTTC.

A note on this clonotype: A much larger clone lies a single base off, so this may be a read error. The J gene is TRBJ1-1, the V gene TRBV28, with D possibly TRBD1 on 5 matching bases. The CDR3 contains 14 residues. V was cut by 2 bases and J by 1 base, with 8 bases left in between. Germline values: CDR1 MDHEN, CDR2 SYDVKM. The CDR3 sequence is CASSLRGENTEAFF. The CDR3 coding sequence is TGTGCCAGCAGTTTAAGAGGGGAGAACACTGAAGCTTTCTTT.

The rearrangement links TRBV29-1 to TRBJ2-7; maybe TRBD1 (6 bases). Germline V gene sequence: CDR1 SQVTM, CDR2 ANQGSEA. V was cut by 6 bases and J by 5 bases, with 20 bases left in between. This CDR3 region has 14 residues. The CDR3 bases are TGCAGCGTACCCGCACAGGGAGCGTTGGACGAGCAGTACTTC. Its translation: CSVPAQGALDEQYF.

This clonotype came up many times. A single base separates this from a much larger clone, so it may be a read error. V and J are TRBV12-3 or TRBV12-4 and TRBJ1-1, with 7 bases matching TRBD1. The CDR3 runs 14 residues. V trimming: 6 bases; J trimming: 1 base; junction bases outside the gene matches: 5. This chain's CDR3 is CASSQRQGNTEAFF. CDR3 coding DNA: TGTGCCAGCAGCCAAAGACAGGGGAACACTGAAGCTTTCTTT.